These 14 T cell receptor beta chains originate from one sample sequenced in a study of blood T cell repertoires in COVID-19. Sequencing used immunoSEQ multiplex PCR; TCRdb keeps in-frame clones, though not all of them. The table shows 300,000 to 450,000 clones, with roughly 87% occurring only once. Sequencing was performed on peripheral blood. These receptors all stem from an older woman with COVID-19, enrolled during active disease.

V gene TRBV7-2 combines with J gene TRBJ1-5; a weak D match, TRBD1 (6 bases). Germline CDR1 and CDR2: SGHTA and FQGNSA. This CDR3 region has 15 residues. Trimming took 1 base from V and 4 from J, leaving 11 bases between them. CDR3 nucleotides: TGTGCCAGCAGCTTAGGACAGGCTAGGAATCAGCCCCAGCATTTT. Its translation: CASSLGQARNQPQHF.

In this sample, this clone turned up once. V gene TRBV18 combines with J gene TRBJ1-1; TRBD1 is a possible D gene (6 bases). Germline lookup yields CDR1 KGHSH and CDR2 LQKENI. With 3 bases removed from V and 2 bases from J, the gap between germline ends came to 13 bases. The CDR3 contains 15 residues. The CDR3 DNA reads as TGTGCCAGCTCACCCCGGACAGAGTTAAACACTGAAGCTTTCTTT. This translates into CASSPRTELNTEAFF. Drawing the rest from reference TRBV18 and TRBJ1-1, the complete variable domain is NAGVMQNPRHLVRRRGQEARLRCSPMKGHSHVYWYRQLPEEGLKFMVYLQKENIIDESGMPKERFSAEFPKEGPSILRIQQVVRGDSAAYFCASSPRTELNTEAFFGQGTRLTVV.

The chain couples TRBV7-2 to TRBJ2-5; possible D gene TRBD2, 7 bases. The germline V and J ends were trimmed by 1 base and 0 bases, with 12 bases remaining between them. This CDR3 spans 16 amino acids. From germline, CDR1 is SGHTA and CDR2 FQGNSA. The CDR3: CASSLGGRGNQETQYF. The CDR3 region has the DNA TGTGCCAGCAGCTTAGGGGGGCGGGGGAACCAAGAGACCCAGTACTTC.

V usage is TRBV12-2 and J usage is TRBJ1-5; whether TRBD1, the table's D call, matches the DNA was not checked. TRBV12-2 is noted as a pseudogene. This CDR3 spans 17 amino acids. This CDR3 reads CASRLPAGQSSDQPQHF. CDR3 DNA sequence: TGTGCAAGTCGCTTACCGGCAGGGCAAAGCAGCGACCAGCCCCAGCATTTT.

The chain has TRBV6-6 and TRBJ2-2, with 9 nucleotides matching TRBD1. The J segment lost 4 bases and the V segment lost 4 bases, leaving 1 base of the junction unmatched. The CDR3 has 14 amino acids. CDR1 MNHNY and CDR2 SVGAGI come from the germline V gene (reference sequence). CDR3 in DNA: TGTGCCAGCAGTTGGGACAGGGCCACCGGGGAGCTGTTTTTT. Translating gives CASSWDRATGELFF.

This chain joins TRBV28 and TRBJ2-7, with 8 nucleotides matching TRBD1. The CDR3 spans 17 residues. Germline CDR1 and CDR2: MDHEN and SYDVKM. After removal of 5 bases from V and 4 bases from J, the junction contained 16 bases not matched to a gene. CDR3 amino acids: CASSGWGSRDRSYEQYF. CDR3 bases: TGTGCCAGCAGTGGCTGGGGTAGTCGGGACAGGTCGTACGAGCAGTACTTC.

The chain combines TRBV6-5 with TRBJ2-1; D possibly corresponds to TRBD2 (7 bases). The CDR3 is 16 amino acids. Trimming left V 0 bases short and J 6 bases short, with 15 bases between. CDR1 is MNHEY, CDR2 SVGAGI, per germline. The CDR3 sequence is CASSYSPEGGPNEQFF. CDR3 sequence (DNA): TGTGCCAGCAGTTACTCACCGGAGGGGGGGCCCAATGAGCAGTTCTTC.

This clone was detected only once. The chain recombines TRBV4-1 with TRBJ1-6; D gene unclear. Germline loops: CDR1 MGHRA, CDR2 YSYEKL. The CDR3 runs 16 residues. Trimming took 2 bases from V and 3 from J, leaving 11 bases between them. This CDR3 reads CASSQNTVYYNSPLHF. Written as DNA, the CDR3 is TGCGCCAGCAGCCAAAACACAGTCTACTATAATTCACCCCTCCACTTT.

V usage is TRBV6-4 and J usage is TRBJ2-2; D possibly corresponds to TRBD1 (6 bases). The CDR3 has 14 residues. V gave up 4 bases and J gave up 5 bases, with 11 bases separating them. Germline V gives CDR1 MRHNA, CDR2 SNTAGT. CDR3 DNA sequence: TGTGCCAGCAGTGTCGGGACATCTACCGGGGAGCTGTTTTTT. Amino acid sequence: CASSVGTSTGELFF.

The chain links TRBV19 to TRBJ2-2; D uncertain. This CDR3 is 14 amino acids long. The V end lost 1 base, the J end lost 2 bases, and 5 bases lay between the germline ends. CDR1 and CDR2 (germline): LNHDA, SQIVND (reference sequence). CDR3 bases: TGTGCCAGTAGTATAGTGGCCAACACCGGGGAGCTGTTTTTT. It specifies CASSIVANTGELFF. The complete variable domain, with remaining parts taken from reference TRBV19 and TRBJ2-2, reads DGGITQSPKYLFRKEGQNVTLSCEQNLNHDAMYWYRQDPGQGLRLIYYSQIVNDFQKGDIAEGYSVSREKKESFPLTVTSAQKNPTAFYLCASSIVANTGELFFGEGSRLTVL.

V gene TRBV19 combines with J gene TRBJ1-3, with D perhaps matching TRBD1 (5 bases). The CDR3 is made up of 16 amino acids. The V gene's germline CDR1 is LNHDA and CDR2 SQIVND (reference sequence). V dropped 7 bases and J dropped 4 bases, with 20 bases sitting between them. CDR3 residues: CASKVPGGGAGNTIYF. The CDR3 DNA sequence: TGTGCCAGTAAAGTCCCCGGCGGAGGGGCCGGAAACACCATATATTTT.

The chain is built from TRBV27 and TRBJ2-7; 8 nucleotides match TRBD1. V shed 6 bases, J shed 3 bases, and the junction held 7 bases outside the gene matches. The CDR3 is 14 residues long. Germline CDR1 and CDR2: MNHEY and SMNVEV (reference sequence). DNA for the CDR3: TGTGCCAGCAGCCCAGGGGGCAACCGCTACGAGCAGTACTTC. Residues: CASSPGGNRYEQYF.

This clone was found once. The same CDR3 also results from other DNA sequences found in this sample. The CDR3 nucleotides read TGTGCCAGCAGTGAGACGGGGTCAGACACCATATATTTT. It is translated as CASSETGSDTIYF. The chain is built from TRBV28 and TRBJ1-3; D gene uncertain. Trimming took 5 bases from V and 8 from J, leaving 13 bases between them. Germline loops: CDR1 MDHEN, CDR2 SYDVKM. The CDR3 runs 13 residues.

The CDR3 region is CASSPQTGEGPQHF. DNA for the CDR3: TGTGCCAGCAGCCCCCAGACAGGGGAGGGGCCCCAGCATTTT. This chain joins TRBV4-2 and TRBJ1-5; 8 nucleotides align to TRBD1. V shed 4 bases and J 9 bases; nucleotides not matched to a gene: 8. The CDR3 sequence is 14 residues long. Germline lookup yields CDR1 LGHNA and CDR2 YNFKEQ.